This TCR beta chain was documented in a study of blood T cells in healthy people across ages. Whole-study results and caveats: Long-lived donors exceeded aged donors in naive CD4+ cells and diversity. In older individuals, TCR beta diversity per million T cells was lower, falling roughly linearly with age.

The CDR3 sequence is 14 residues long. V was shortened by 2 bases and J by 10 bases, with 15 bases between the two germline ends. Germline V CDR1 and CDR2: MNHEY, SVGAGI. Donors were healthy Caucasian individuals from Russia aged about 6 to 90. Total RNA amounts of at least 6 micrograms were extracted per sample. A second about 7 to 11 cycle PCR used barcoded and J-beta primers. TCRdb redid the calling of the 5' RACE reads with MiXCR, one entry per CDR3 protein. The profile shows around 400,000 distinct CDR3 sequences, about half of them singletons. This clonotype was seen a single time. Its antigen is unknown.

The sequence was collected from a man aged 55-75 years in good health. The chain employs TRBV6-5 and TRBJ1-5, with D possibly matching TRBD1 (5 bases). The sequencing sample was made of blood. The CDR3 DNA reads TGTGCCAGCAGTTACCGACAGACATCAAGCCCCCAGCATTTT. Translation: CASSYRQTSSPQHF.